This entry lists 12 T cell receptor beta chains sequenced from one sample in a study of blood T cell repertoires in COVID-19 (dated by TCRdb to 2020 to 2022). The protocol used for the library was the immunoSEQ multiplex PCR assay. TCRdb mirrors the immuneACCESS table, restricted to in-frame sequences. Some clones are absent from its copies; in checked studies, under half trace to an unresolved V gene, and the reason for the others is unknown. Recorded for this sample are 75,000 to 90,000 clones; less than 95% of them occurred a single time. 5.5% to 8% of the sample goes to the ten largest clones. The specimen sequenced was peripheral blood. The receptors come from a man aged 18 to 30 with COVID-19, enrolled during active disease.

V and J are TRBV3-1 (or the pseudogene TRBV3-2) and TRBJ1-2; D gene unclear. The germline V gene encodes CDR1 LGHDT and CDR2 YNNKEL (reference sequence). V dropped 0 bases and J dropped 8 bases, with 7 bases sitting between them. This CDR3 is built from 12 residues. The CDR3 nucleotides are TGTGCCAGCAGCCAAGAAGCTCGCGGCTACACCTTC. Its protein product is CASSQEARGYTF.

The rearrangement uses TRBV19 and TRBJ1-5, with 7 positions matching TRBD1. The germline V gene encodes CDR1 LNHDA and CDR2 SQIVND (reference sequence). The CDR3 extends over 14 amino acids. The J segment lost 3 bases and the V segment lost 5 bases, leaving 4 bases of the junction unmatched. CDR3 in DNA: TGTGCCAGTAGTGCGGGACAGCCCAATCAGCCCCAGCATTTT. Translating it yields CASSAGQPNQPQHF.

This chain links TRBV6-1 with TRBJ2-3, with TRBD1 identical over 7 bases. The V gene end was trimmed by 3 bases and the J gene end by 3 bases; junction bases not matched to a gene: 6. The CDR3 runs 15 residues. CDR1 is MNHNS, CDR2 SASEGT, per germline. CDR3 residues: CASSDQTGITDTQYF. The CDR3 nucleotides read TGTGCCAGCAGTGACCAGACAGGGATTACAGATACGCAGTATTTT.

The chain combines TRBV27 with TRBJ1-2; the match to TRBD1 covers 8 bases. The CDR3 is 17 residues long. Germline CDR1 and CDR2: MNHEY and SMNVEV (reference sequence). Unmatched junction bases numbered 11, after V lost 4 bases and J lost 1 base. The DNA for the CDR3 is TGTGCCAGCAGTTCAACGACAGGGGACTTTGTTAACTATGGCTACACCTTC. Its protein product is CASSSTTGDFVNYGYTF.

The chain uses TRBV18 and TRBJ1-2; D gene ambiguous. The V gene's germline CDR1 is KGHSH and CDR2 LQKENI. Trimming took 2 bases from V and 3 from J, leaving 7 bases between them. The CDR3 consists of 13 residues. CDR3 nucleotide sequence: TGTGCCAGCTCACCAGGCTTGGACTATGGCTACACCTTC. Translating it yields CASSPGLDYGYTF. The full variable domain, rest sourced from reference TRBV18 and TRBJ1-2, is NAGVMQNPRHLVRRRGQEARLRCSPMKGHSHVYWYRQLPEEGLKFMVYLQKENIIDESGMPKERFSAEFPKEGPSILRIQQVVRGDSAAYFCASSPGLDYGYTFGSGTRLTVV.

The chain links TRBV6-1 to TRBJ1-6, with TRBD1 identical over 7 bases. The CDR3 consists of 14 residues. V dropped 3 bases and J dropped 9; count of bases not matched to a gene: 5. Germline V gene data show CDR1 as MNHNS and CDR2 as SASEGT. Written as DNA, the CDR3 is TGTGCCAGCAGTGAGGGACAGAGGGGTTCACCCCTCCACTTT. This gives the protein CASSEGQRGSPLHF.

The CDR3 coding sequence is TGTGCCAGCAGCTTTGGGACTCCCTACGAGCAGTACTTC. Protein: CASSFGTPYEQYF. This rearrangement joins TRBV11-2 to TRBJ2-7, with D possibly TRBD2 on 6 matching bases. With 3 bases removed from V and 2 bases from J, the gap between germline ends came to 8 bases. This CDR3 region has 13 residues. The germline CDR1 and CDR2 sequences are SGHAT and FQNNGV.

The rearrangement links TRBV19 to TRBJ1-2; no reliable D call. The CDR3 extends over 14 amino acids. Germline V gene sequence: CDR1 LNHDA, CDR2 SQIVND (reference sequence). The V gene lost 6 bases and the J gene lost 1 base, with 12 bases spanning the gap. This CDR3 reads CASRRQADNYGYTF. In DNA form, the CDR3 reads TGTGCCAGTAGAAGGCAGGCCGATAACTATGGCTACACCTTC.

The CDR3 DNA reads as TGTGCCAGCAGCGTAGACCCCCAGAGGGACAATGAGCAGTTCTTC. Translation gives CASSVDPQRDNEQFF. This sequence joins TRBV9 and TRBJ2-1; perhaps TRBD2 as D (5 bases). The length of the CDR3 is 15 residues. Germline CDR1 and CDR2: SGDLS and YYNGEE. V shed 0 bases and J shed 5 bases, with 12 bases lying between them.

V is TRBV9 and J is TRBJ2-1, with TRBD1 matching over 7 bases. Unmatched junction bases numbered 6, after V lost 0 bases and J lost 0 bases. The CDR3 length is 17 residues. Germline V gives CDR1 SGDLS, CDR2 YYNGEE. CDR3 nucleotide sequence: TGTGCCAGCAGCGTAGAGGAGACAGGGAGCTCCTACAATGAGCAGTTCTTC. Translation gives CASSVEETGSSYNEQFF.

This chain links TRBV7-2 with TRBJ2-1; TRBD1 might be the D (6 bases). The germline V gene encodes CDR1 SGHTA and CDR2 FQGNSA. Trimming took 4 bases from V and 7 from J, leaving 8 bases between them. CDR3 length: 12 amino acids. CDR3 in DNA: TGTGCCAGCAGCTCAGGACAGAATGAGCAGTTCTTC. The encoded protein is CASSSGQNEQFF.

The CDR3 sequence: CASDSRDYGYTF. CDR3 DNA: TGTGCCAGCGACAGCCGAGACTATGGCTACACCTTC. The J gene is TRBJ1-2, the V gene TRBV2; weak D call: TRBD1 (5 bases). Germline V gene data show CDR1 as SNHLY and CDR2 as FYNNEI. Trimming shortened V by 8 bases and J by 3 bases, and 10 bases separated the two germline ends. The CDR3 spans 12 residues.